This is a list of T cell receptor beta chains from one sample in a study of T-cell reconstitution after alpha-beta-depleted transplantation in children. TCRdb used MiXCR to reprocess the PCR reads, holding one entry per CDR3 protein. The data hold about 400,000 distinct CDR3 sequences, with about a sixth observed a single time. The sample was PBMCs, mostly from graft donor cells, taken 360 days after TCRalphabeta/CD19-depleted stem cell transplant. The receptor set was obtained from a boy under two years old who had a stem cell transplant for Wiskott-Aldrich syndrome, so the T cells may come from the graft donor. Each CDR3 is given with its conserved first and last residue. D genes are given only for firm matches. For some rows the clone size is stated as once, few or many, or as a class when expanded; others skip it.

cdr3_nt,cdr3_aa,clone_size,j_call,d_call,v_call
TGTGCCAGCACCTACGGACGGCCTTCGGGTGGTTACTCCTACAATGAGCAGTTCTTC,CASTYGRPSGGYSYNEQFF,NA,TRBJ2-1,NA,TRBV12-3/TRBV12-4
TGTGCCAGTATAGGACGGGAATCTTACAATGAGCAGTTCTTC,CASIGRESYNEQFF,NA,TRBJ2-1,NA,TRBV19
TGTGCCAGCAGCTTCCACAGGGGGCGCGTAACAGATACGCAGTATTTT,CASSFHRGRVTDTQYF,NA,TRBJ2-3,TRBD1,TRBV7-2
TGCGCCAGCAGCTATACAGGGAGCTATGGCTACACCTTC,CASSYTGSYGYTF,NA,TRBJ1-2,NA,TRBV5-1
TGTGCCAGCAGCTTAGGATCCCGGGGTAACACTGAAGCTTTCTTT,CASSLGSRGNTEAFF,NA,TRBJ1-1,NA,TRBV13
TGCAGCGTCCAACCGGGACAGGGGAGCACAGATACGCAGTATTTT,CSVQPGQGSTDTQYF,NA,TRBJ2-3,TRBD1,TRBV29-1
TGTGCCAGCAGTGAATTCCCTCGGGCTAGCGGGGTAATATCAGAGACCCAGTACTTC,CASSEFPRASGVISETQYF,NA,TRBJ2-5,TRBD2,TRBV6-1
TGCGCCAGCAGGTGGGTAGGGGACGTCAACTACGAGCAGTACTTC,CASRWVGDVNYEQYF,few,TRBJ2-7,NA,TRBV5-1
TGTGCCAGCAGTTTAATTCGGGGTGGGACAGGGGTCACAGATACGCAGTATTTT,CASSLIRGGTGVTDTQYF,few,TRBJ2-3,TRBD1,TRBV27
TGTGCCAGCAGTCCCGACCTCTCTCTACCGTACTTC,CASSPDLSLPYF,NA,TRBJ2-7,NA,TRBV28
TGTGCCAGCAGCTCCCGACAGGATCGTGGCTACGAGCAGTACTTC,CASSSRQDRGYEQYF,few,TRBJ2-7,NA,TRBV11-2
TGTGCCAGCAGTTCCTCACAGGGCCAGCCCCAGCATTTT,CASSSSQGQPQHF,few,TRBJ1-5,NA,TRBV12-3/TRBV12-4
TGTGCCATCAGTGAACAGGGGGCCGATTCACCCCTCCACTTT,CAISEQGADSPLHF,few,TRBJ1-6,TRBD1,TRBV10-3
TGCAGTGCCCAGGGAGGGTCTGCATACGAGCAGTACTTC,CSAQGGSAYEQYF,NA,TRBJ2-7,TRBD2,TRBV20-1
TGCGCCAGCAGCCAAGCAGCGGGACCGAGCACAGATACGCAGTATTTT,CASSQAAGPSTDTQYF,NA,TRBJ2-3,TRBD2,TRBV4-3
TGTGCCAGCAGCCCCCCCCGAAGGGGGCTTGCCGGGGAGCTGTTTTTT,CASSPPRRGLAGELFF,few,TRBJ2-2,TRBD1,TRBV5-6
TGCAGTGCTAGAGGATCTTTAGGGCCTATTCAGTACTTC,CSARGSLGPIQYF,few,TRBJ2-4,NA,TRBV20-1
TGTGCCAGCAGCTTGAGTACTAGCGGGGGCGATGAGCAGTTCTTC,CASSLSTSGGDEQFF,many,TRBJ2-1,TRBD2,TRBV5-6
TGTGCCAGCAGCCAGGGGGGCAGGGGTGAGCAGTTCTTC,CASSQGGRGEQFF,NA,TRBJ2-1,NA,TRBV3-1
TGTGCCAGCAGCCAAGGTTACCAGACCTACGAGCAGTACTTC,CASSQGYQTYEQYF,NA,TRBJ2-7,NA,TRBV14
TGTGCCAGCTCACCACCGAAGGGACAGGCCGTCTACGAGCAGTACTTC,CASSPPKGQAVYEQYF,few,TRBJ2-7,TRBD1,TRBV18
TGTGCCAGTCGGTTTGAAGGACAGCGTAACAATGAGCAGTTCTTC,CASRFEGQRNNEQFF,NA,TRBJ2-1,NA,TRBV19
TGCGCCAGCAGCCAAGACAGGGGGTCACCAGATACGCAGTATTTT,CASSQDRGSPDTQYF,few,TRBJ2-3,TRBD1,TRBV4-1
TGCAGCGTTGAAAACCAGGGGAGGCACACTGAAGCTTTCTTT,CSVENQGRHTEAFF,many,TRBJ1-1,NA,TRBV29-1
TGCAGTGCTAGAGAGGGGGGCGCCTCCTACAATGAGCAGTTCTTC,CSAREGGASYNEQFF,few,TRBJ2-1,NA,TRBV20-1
TGTGCCAGCAGTTACGGGGGCGCCCCCGGGGCGACCCAGTACTTC,CASSYGGAPGATQYF,few,TRBJ2-5,NA,TRBV6-5
TGTGCCAGCAGCCAAGATTCGACAGGGTTGGATACGCAGTATTTT,CASSQDSTGLDTQYF,few,TRBJ2-3,TRBD1,TRBV4-2
TGTGCCAGCAGCACCTATTCGACGGGAGAGACCCAGTACTTC,CASSTYSTGETQYF,few,TRBJ2-5,NA,TRBV7-7
TGCGCCAGCAGCCGCATCTTGATCAATGAGCAGTTCTTC,CASSRILINEQFF,few,TRBJ2-1,NA,TRBV4-1
TGTGCCAGCTCGGGGACAGTGAACACTGAAGCTTTCTTT,CASSGTVNTEAFF,many,TRBJ1-1,TRBD1,TRBV6-5
TGCGCCAGCAGCTTCCCTAAGCAGGGGGTCTACAATGAGCAGTTCTTC,CASSFPKQGVYNEQFF,NA,TRBJ2-1,TRBD1,TRBV5-1
TGTGCCATCATTTCAGACAGGGGACCCGACTACGAGCAGTACTTC,CAIISDRGPDYEQYF,few,TRBJ2-7,TRBD1,TRBV10-3
TGTGCCAGCAGGCCAGAGACTAGCACCGGGGAGCTGTTTTTT,CASRPETSTGELFF,few,TRBJ2-2,NA,TRBV12-3/TRBV12-4
TGCGCCAGCAGCCGACAGGGGAGGGAAGAGACCCAGTACTTC,CASSRQGREETQYF,NA,TRBJ2-5,NA,TRBV5-1
TGCGCCAGCAGCCGGTCCGTGGAGTACGAGCAGTACTTC,CASSRSVEYEQYF,NA,TRBJ2-7,NA,TRBV4-3
TGTGCCAGCAGCGGAGGGTCGGGTAGCTCCTACAATGAGCAGTTCTTC,CASSGGSGSSYNEQFF,few,TRBJ2-1,NA,TRBV7-9
TGCGCCAGCACCCTAGTTTCCAGACCAAGGGGAGCCCTGGACGAGCAGTACTTC,CASTLVSRPRGALDEQYF,NA,TRBJ2-7,NA,TRBV5-1
TGTGCCACCAGTGCGTCGGACAGGGGGAGCAATCAGCCCCAGCATTTT,CATSASDRGSNQPQHF,NA,TRBJ1-5,TRBD1,TRBV24-1
TGTGCCATCAGTGACTTGACATGGGGGAACACCGGGGAGCTGTTTTTT,CAISDLTWGNTGELFF,NA,TRBJ2-2,NA,TRBV10-3
TGTGCCAGCAGCTCTAGACAGGTTATCAACACCGGGGAGCTGTTTTTT,CASSSRQVINTGELFF,NA,TRBJ2-2,NA,TRBV7-9
TGCAGCGCCGCTCGGCCTACTAGCTTCCAAGAGACCCAGTACTTC,CSAARPTSFQETQYF,many,TRBJ2-5,NA,TRBV29-1
TGTGCCAGCAGTTCGGGGGCTCGGGAGACCCAGTACTTC,CASSSGARETQYF,few,TRBJ2-5,NA,TRBV12-3/TRBV12-4
TGTGCCTGGCCTGGAGTAGTAGTTTCGCGCTCACGAGGCGAGCAGTACTTC,CAWPGVVVSRSRGEQYF,NA,TRBJ2-7,NA,TRBV30
TGTGCCAGCAGCCTCCAACCTGAGACTACTAACACCGGGGAGCTGTTTTTT,CASSLQPETTNTGELFF,NA,TRBJ2-2,NA,TRBV3-1
TGTGCCAGCAGTTTCACCAACCCCTCGTACGAGCAGTACTTC,CASSFTNPSYEQYF,NA,TRBJ2-7,NA,TRBV12-3/TRBV12-4
TGTGCCAGCAGTTTCAAGACAACTCTCTACAATGAGCAGTTCTTC,CASSFKTTLYNEQFF,NA,TRBJ2-1,NA,TRBV6-5
TGCGCCAGCAGCCCCGGGGAGAGTGTACCGGGGACCCAGTACTTC,CASSPGESVPGTQYF,NA,TRBJ2-5,NA,TRBV5-1
TGTGCCAGCAGGGGCCTTGGTAGCGGGGCCGCAGATACGCAGTATTTT,CASRGLGSGAADTQYF,few,TRBJ2-3,TRBD2,TRBV2
TGTGCCAGCTCCCAGCGGGGCCTGAGGGGCTACACCTTC,CASSQRGLRGYTF,NA,TRBJ1-2,NA,TRBV12-3/TRBV12-4
TGTGCCAGCAGTGAAAGGACAGTTATTAAAATCTCCTACGAGCAGTACTTC,CASSERTVIKISYEQYF,few,TRBJ2-7,NA,TRBV2
TGTGCCACCTCGAAGAGGTCCCACTACGAGCAGTACTTC,CATSKRSHYEQYF,few,TRBJ2-7,NA,TRBV19
TGCAGCGTTTCTGACAGGCGACACACAGATACGCAGTATTTT,CSVSDRRHTDTQYF,few,TRBJ2-3,NA,TRBV29-1
TGCGCCAGCAGCTCACTACGACATATAAAACAGAATGAGCAGTTCTTC,CASSSLRHIKQNEQFF,NA,TRBJ2-1,NA,TRBV5-1
TGTGCCACCAGTGATCCTCTAGCGGGACGGAAGACCCAGTACTTC,CATSDPLAGRKTQYF,NA,TRBJ2-5,TRBD2,TRBV24-1
TGTGCCAGCCTCGGTACAGGGCTCAATTCACCCCTCCACTTT,CASLGTGLNSPLHF,NA,TRBJ1-6,NA,TRBV25-1